This entry describes one T cell receptor (beta chain). This table comes from immunoSEQ multiplex PCR, and its TCRdb copy is limited to in-frame clones, with some not included. The sample shows about 350,000 clones, about 86% of them seen only once. The record originates from a study of Ad26.COV2.S vaccination and SARS-CoV-2 variants. Study information: Intramuscularly, Ad26.COV2.S was given either once or twice, 56 days apart.

The ends were cut back, 2 bases at V and 1 base at J, with 12 bases in the middle. The CDR3 has 16 residues. Germline V gene data show CDR1 as LNHDA and CDR2 as SQIVND (reference sequence). The treatment here: approximately 18 received Ad26.COV2.S at low or high dose, single or two shots; about 5 received placebo; per-sample allocation not given. Day 63 after the first vaccine or placebo injection was the time point for sampling. The rearrangement joins TRBV19 to TRBJ2-1; D might be TRBD1 or TRBD2, each matching 6 bases. The TCR originated in a person between 18 and 65 years old who received the Ad26.COV2.S COVID-19 vaccine or a placebo. The specimen comprised peripheral blood, sampled in a trial of Ad26.COV2.S vaccine versus placebo. CDR3 DNA: TGTGCCAGTAGTATACAAGGGGGGCCTTCCTACAATGAGCAGTTCTTC. This gives the protein CASSIQGGPSYNEQFF.